Below are 29 T cell receptor beta chains sequenced from a single sample in a study of cytotoxic CD8 clonotypes in ibrutinib-treated CLL. The protocol was immunoSEQ multiplex PCR, while the TCRdb copy is restricted to in-frame clones and leaves out a portion. The sample carries over 150,000 clones, about two thirds recorded once. The starting material was PBMCs, obtained after 24 months of ibrutinib treatment. These receptors all come from a human donor with chronic lymphocytic leukemia.

This CDR3 is CASSLTGANYGYTF. The DNA for the CDR3 is TGTGCCAGCAGTTTAACAGGGGCTAACTATGGCTACACCTTC. This sequence joins TRBV27 and TRBJ1-2, with 7 bases aligning to TRBD1. V shed 2 bases and J 0 bases; nucleotides not matched to a gene: 0. Germline CDR1 is MNHEY and CDR2 is SMNVEV (reference sequence). The CDR3 totals 14 residues.

The V and J genes are TRBV9 and TRBJ2-1; D possibly corresponds to TRBD1 (5 bases). The CDR3 length is 16 residues. Trimming stripped 4 bases from V and 9 bases from J, with 23 bases between. Germline CDR1 reads SGDLS; CDR2 reads YYNGEE. The CDR3 sequence is CASSPRQSIYRGEQFF. DNA of the CDR3: TGTGCCAGCAGCCCCCGTCAGAGTATTTATAGGGGTGAGCAGTTCTTC.

The CDR3 loop is CASSSKRQGRTQYF. CDR3 DNA sequence: TGTGCCAGCAGCTCTAAGAGACAGGGTCGGACCCAGTACTTC. J is TRBJ2-5 and V is TRBV28; 7 positions match TRBD1. The CDR3 covers 14 residues. After removal of 6 bases from V and 7 bases from J, the junction contained 11 bases not matched to a gene. Germline CDR1 and CDR2: MDHEN and SYDVKM.

The genes are TRBV7-8 and TRBJ1-3, with D unclear. Trimming took 2 bases from V and 1 from J, leaving 0 bases between them. Germline V gives CDR1 SGHVS, CDR2 FQNEAQ. The CDR3 extends over 12 amino acids. This CDR3 is CASSLSGNTIYF. CDR3 nucleotides: TGTGCCAGCAGCTTATCTGGAAACACCATATATTTT. The full variable domain, in which reference TRBV7-8 and TRBJ1-3 provide the parts outside the CDR3, is GAGVSQSPRYKVAKRGQDVALRCDPISGHVSLFWYQQALGQGPEFLTYFQNEAQLDKSGLPSDRFFAERPEGSVSTLKIQRTQQEDSAVYLCASSLSGNTIYFGEGSWLTVV.

This chain connects TRBV6-6 to TRBJ1-1; D may be TRBD1 (5 bases). Germline V gives CDR1 MNHNY, CDR2 SVGAGI (reference sequence). Deletions cut 8 bases from V and 1 base from J, with 8 bases between. The CDR3 extends over 12 amino acids. The CDR3 loop reads CASETGNTEAFF. The DNA of the CDR3 is TGTGCCAGCGAAACAGGGAACACTGAAGCTTTCTTT.

The rearrangement uses TRBV28 and TRBJ1-1; D is uncertain. The germline V gene has CDR1 MDHEN and CDR2 SYDVKM. Deletions cut 2 bases from V and 10 bases from J, with 17 bases between. The CDR3 is made up of 14 amino acids. As DNA, the CDR3 is TGTGCCAGCAGTTTACCCTCCCGTGGGTATAGAGCTTTCTTT. It encodes CASSLPSRGYRAFF.

The gene calls are TRBV27 and TRBJ2-7, with 11 nucleotides matching TRBD2. This CDR3 is 14 amino acids long. Trimming at V came to 8 bases and at J to 4 bases, leaving 7 bases not matched to a gene. Germline CDR1 is MNHEY and CDR2 is SMNVEV (reference sequence). CDR3 region: CASAGLAETYEQYF. The CDR3 coding sequence is TGTGCCAGCGCGGGACTAGCGGAAACTTACGAGCAGTACTTC.

J is TRBJ1-5 and V is TRBV27, with D unresolved. V was cut by 9 bases and J by 3 bases, with 9 bases left in between. This CDR3 comprises 12 residues. CDR1 and CDR2 (germline): MNHEY, SMNVEV (reference sequence). CDR3 protein: CASRSSNQPQHF. For the CDR3, the DNA is TGTGCCAGTAGGAGCTCCAATCAGCCCCAGCATTTT.

The CDR3 region is CASSPGTGFREQYF. The CDR3 DNA is TGTGCCAGCAGCCCCGGGACAGGGTTTCGCGAGCAGTACTTC. The chain carries TRBV5-8 and TRBJ2-7; TRBD1 matches at 9 bases. The germline V gene has CDR1 SGHTS and CDR2 YDEGEE. CDR3 length equals 14 residues. Losses at the gene ends were 4 bases for V and 6 bases for J; bases not matched to a gene: 8. Together with reference TRBV5-8 and TRBJ2-7, the CDR3 gives the full variable domain: EAGVTQSPTHLIKTRGQQATLRCSPISGHTSVYWYQQALGLGLQFLLWYDEGEERNRGNFPPRFSGRQFPNYSSELNVNALELEDSALYLCASSPGTGFREQYFGPGTRLTVT.

This rearrangement joins TRBV11-1 to TRBJ2-7; D unresolved. This CDR3 has 13 amino acids. The germline gives CDR1 SGHAT, CDR2 FQDESV (reference sequence). Trimming shortened V by 1 base and J by 3 bases, and 7 bases separated the two germline ends. The CDR3 nucleotides are TGTGCCAGCAGCTTAGGGACGGGCTACGAGCAGTACTTC. It is translated as CASSLGTGYEQYF.

The V gene is TRBV10-3, the J gene TRBJ2-7; a weak D match, TRBD2 (5 bases). Trimming pared 2 bases from V and 7 bases from J, leaving 12 bases between. The CDR3 extends over 13 amino acids. Germline assignment: CDR1 ENHRY and CDR2 SYGVKD. CDR3 loop: CAISEQVAREQYF. Here the CDR3 DNA reads TGTGCCATCAGTGAGCAGGTAGCGCGTGAGCAGTACTTC.

The chain joins TRBV4-1 to TRBJ1-2, with 8 bases matching TRBD1. Unmatched junction bases numbered 14, after V lost 1 base and J lost 4 bases. The CDR3 is 18 amino acids. Germline V gives CDR1 MGHRA, CDR2 YSYEKL. The CDR3 DNA sequence: TGCGCCAGCAGCCAAGCGATAATCCGGACAGGGACCGTCTATGGCTACACCTTC. Amino acids: CASSQAIIRTGTVYGYTF.

On this clone itself: The sample holds other DNA sequences that translate to the same CDR3. V and J are TRBV18 and TRBJ2-1, with TRBD2 as a possible D gene (6 bases). Trimming pared 2 bases from V and 2 bases from J, leaving 7 bases between. Germline CDR1 and CDR2: KGHSH and LQKENI. The CDR3 is 14 amino acids. The CDR3 nucleotides are TGTGCCAGCTCACCATGGGGGGCCTACAATGAGCAGTTCTTC. Translation gives CASSPWGAYNEQFF.

The V and J genes are TRBV29-1 and TRBJ2-3, with TRBD2 identical over 13 bases. J gave up 1 base and V 6 bases, and 4 bases lay outside the gene matches. The germline gives CDR1 SQVTM, CDR2 ANQGSEA. This CDR3 has 15 residues. The CDR3 protein is CSVPGTSGGTDTQYF. As DNA, the CDR3 is TGCAGCGTACCAGGGACTAGCGGGGGCACAGATACGCAGTATTTT.

The chain combines TRBV28 with TRBJ1-1; TRBD1 is a possible D gene (6 bases). CDR1 MDHEN and CDR2 SYDVKM come from the germline V gene. The ends were cut back, 6 bases at V and 5 bases at J, with 13 bases in the middle. This CDR3 is built from 13 residues. CDR3 DNA: TGTGCCAGCAGATTACAGGGTACGACTGAAGCTTTCTTT. As protein: CASRLQGTTEAFF. Full variable domain (rest looked up from reference TRBV28 and TRBJ1-1): DVKVTQSSRYLVKRTGEKVFLECVQDMDHENMFWYRQDPGLGLRLIYFSYDVKMKEKGDIPEGYSVSREKKERFSLILESASTNQTSMYLCASRLQGTTEAFFGQGTRLTVV.

CDR3 sequence reads: CASSLVAGRNEKLFF. The CDR3 bases are TGTGCCAGCAGTTTAGTGGCAGGGAGGAATGAAAAACTGTTTTTT. V is TRBV27 and J is TRBJ1-4; D perhaps matches TRBD1 (5 bases). Germline V CDR1 and CDR2: MNHEY, SMNVEV (reference sequence). Trimming removed 2 bases at V and 5 bases at J, with 12 bases between. The CDR3 sequence is 15 residues long.

This clone has more than one count but fewer than ten. This chain links TRBV7-9 with TRBJ2-5, with D perhaps matching TRBD2 (6 bases). CDR1 and CDR2 (germline): SEHNR, FQNEAQ (reference sequence). The CDR3 extends over 15 amino acids. The V end lost 5 bases, the J end lost 4 bases, and 17 bases lay between the germline ends. CDR3 nucleotide sequence: TGTGCCAGCAGCAGGCAGCGGGCCTTAGCAGAGACCCAGTACTTC. This sequence encodes CASSRQRALAETQYF.

The gene calls are TRBV12-2 and TRBJ2-1; the table's D gene call, TRBD2, was not cross checked with the DNA. TRBV12-2 has pseudogene status. This CDR3 has 16 amino acids. CDR3 sequence reads: CASRPLSGREGNEQFF. CDR3 coding DNA: TGTGCAAGTCGCCCACTTAGCGGGAGGGAAGGGAATGAGCAGTTCTTC.

The chain carries TRBV6-4 and TRBJ2-5; D perhaps matches TRBD2 (6 bases). CDR1 is MRHNA and CDR2 is SNTAGT in the germline V gene. The germline V and J ends were trimmed by 3 bases and 5 bases, with 13 bases remaining between them. The CDR3 covers 14 residues. The CDR3 reads CASSETSSGETQYF. The CDR3 DNA is TGTGCCAGCAGTGAGACTAGTTCGGGGGAGACCCAGTACTTC.

This chain connects TRBV27 to TRBJ1-1, with 7 nucleotides matching TRBD1. V trimming: 5 bases; J trimming: 3 bases; junction bases outside the gene matches: 6. This CDR3 contains 14 residues. Germline CDR1 reads MNHEY; CDR2 reads SMNVEV (reference sequence). The CDR3 nucleotides are TGTGCCAGCAGTATACAGGGGTTGGACACTGAAGCTTTCTTT. Protein sequence: CASSIQGLDTEAFF.

This chain links TRBV4-1 with TRBJ2-6, with D hard to call. CDR3 length equals 14 residues. Germline CDR1 is MGHRA and CDR2 is YSYEKL. V lost 6 bases, J lost 0 bases, and 6 bases lay in between. CDR3 DNA sequence: TGCGCCAGCAGTCCCCCCTCTGGGGCCAACGTCCTGACTTTC. The encoded protein is CASSPPSGANVLTF.

The chain joins TRBV18 to TRBJ1-1, with 7 bases lining up with TRBD1. The V segment lost 1 base and the J segment 1 base; nucleotides outside the gene matches: 3. Germline-derived CDR1 and CDR2 are KGHSH and LQKENI. CDR3 length equals 15 residues. CDR3: CASSPRQGGNTEAFF. The DNA for the CDR3 is TGTGCCAGCTCACCACGGCAGGGGGGGAACACTGAAGCTTTCTTT.

The V and J genes are TRBV7-9 and TRBJ2-1; D may match TRBD1 or TRBD2 (5 bases each). CDR1 is SEHNR and CDR2 is FQNEAQ in the germline V gene (reference sequence). This CDR3 contains 16 residues. The V end lost 5 bases, the J end lost 5 bases, and 19 bases lay between the germline ends. CDR3 residues: CASSRYRWDGHNEQFF. In nucleotides, the CDR3 is TGTGCCAGCAGCAGATACCGCTGGGACGGACACAATGAGCAGTTCTTC.

This clone was seen only a few times. The chain carries TRBV25-1 and TRBJ1-2; D is unclear. The CDR3 is made up of 14 amino acids. V was clipped by 0 bases and J by 4 bases, with 9 bases between them. Germline-derived CDR1 and CDR2 are MGHDK and SYGVNS. CDR3 sequence: CASSEYPGSYGYTF. CDR3 nucleotides: TGTGCCAGCAGTGAATATCCGGGAAGCTATGGCTACACCTTC.

This clone has just one count. J is TRBJ2-1 and V is TRBV11-1; D is undetermined. V was pared by 5 bases and J by 5 bases, with 16 bases between. In germline, CDR1 is SGHAT, CDR2 FQDESV (reference sequence). The CDR3 covers 15 residues. The CDR3 DNA sequence: TGTGCCAGCAGCGCTGACTGGGCCCAGCACAATGAGCAGTTCTTC. Its translation: CASSADWAQHNEQFF.

The chain has TRBV28 and TRBJ2-1; 12 bases fit TRBD2. With V trimmed by 4 bases and J by 7 bases, 8 bases remained unmatched. The CDR3 has 16 amino acids. Looked up from germline, CDR1 is MDHEN and CDR2 is SYDVKM. The CDR3 bases are TGTGCCAGCAGTTCCCTGACTAGCGGGAGTGGTAATGAGCAGTTCTTC. Encoded protein: CASSSLTSGSGNEQFF.

This clone was seen more than once but under ten times. The genes are TRBV27 and TRBJ2-1, with TRBD1 identical over 7 bases. This CDR3 region has 16 residues. V dropped 8 bases and J dropped 6; count of bases not matched to a gene: 16. CDR1 MNHEY and CDR2 SMNVEV come from the germline V gene (reference sequence). In DNA form, the CDR3 reads TGTGCCAGCGGGGGATTAAGGGGGCGCGCCATCAATGAGCAGTTCTTC. Its protein product is CASGGLRGRAINEQFF.

The chain couples TRBV4-2 to TRBJ1-1, with D uncertain. CDR3 length: 17 residues. Trimming cost V 1 base and J 1 base, with 16 bases left between them. From germline, CDR1 is LGHNA and CDR2 YNFKEQ. CDR3 loop: CASSQGIAYVENTEAFF. The DNA of the CDR3 is TGTGCCAGCAGCCAAGGAATTGCATACGTGGAGAACACTGAAGCTTTCTTT.

A word on this clone: At the DNA level, this CDR3 is encoded by other sequences in the same sample as well. J is TRBJ2-7 and V is TRBV30; no clear D gene. The germline V gene has CDR1 GTSNPN and CDR2 SVGIG (reference sequence). The germline V and J ends were trimmed by 0 bases and 3 bases, with 6 bases remaining between them. The CDR3 is 12 amino acids. CDR3 bases: TGTGCCTGGAGTGTACTGGGCTACGAGCAGTACTTC. Translating gives CAWSVLGYEQYF.